This T cell receptor beta chain is from a study of response to subunit inactivated influenza vaccine. V shed 5 bases and J shed 4 bases, with 15 bases lying between them. Per the germline V gene, CDR1 is DFQATT and CDR2 is SNEGSKA (reference sequence). There are 14 residues in the CDR3. TCRdb passed the RT-PCR reads through MiXCR, listing each CDR3 protein once. The sample includes about 540,000 distinct CDR3 sequences, 20% to 25% of them seen just once. These records were also assigned to another study, of T cells expressing NK-cell markers. That study reports: A 5'RACE template switching approach incorporating UMIs was used to make TCR beta cDNA. In the group of eight sequenced donors, seven were HCMV-seropositive and one was seronegative. With an anti-gamma-delta TCR antibody, sorting in several experiments was kept to alpha-beta TCR T cells. Each of over 5 donors carried dominant NKG2C+ clonotypes accounting for about 1.0-7.5% of CD8+ T cells.

The chain uses TRBV20-1 and TRBJ2-1; D perhaps matches TRBD2 (6 bases). The sequence was collected from a man aged 50 to 60 who received an inactivated influenza vaccine. Sequencing used CD4+ T cells sorted from PBMCs, obtained 11 to 12 days after vaccination. CDR3 loop: CSASTSLGYNEQFF. In DNA form, the CDR3 reads TGCAGTGCTTCAACTAGCTTGGGGTACAATGAGCAGTTCTTC.